The 23 T cell receptor beta chains presented below share a single source sample, sequenced in a study of blood T cell repertoires in COVID-19. Assay: immunoSEQ multiplex PCR; the TCRdb copy retains only in-frame clones and omits some. The repertoire consists of about 220,000 clones, with 80% to 90% occurring once and the leading ten covering about 2.5%. The material sequenced was PBMCs or T cells enriched from blood (not recorded which). These receptors were collected from a woman aged 25 to 39 with acute COVID-19.

The V and J genes are TRBV7-9 and TRBJ1-6; TRBD1 is a possible D gene (6 bases). The germline V gene has CDR1 SEHNR and CDR2 FQNEAQ (reference sequence). With 2 bases removed from V and 7 bases from J, the gap between germline ends came to 9 bases. CDR3 size: 14 residues. CDR3 in amino acids: CASSLLQGNSPLHF. For the CDR3, the DNA is TGTGCCAGCAGCTTATTACAGGGAAATTCACCCCTCCACTTT.

V gene TRBV6-6 combines with J gene TRBJ2-7; D not certain. The CDR3 sequence is 13 residues long. V lost 0 bases to trimming and J lost 3 bases, with 6 bases between them. The V gene's germline CDR1 is MNHNY and CDR2 SVGAGI (reference sequence). The CDR3 spells CASSYSGHYEQYF. The CDR3 nucleotides read TGTGCCAGCAGTTACTCGGGCCACTACGAGCAGTACTTC.

V usage is TRBV27 and J usage is TRBJ2-2; D is possibly TRBD1 (7 bases). Trimming stripped 2 bases from V and 7 bases from J, with 11 bases between. The V gene's germline CDR1 is MNHEY and CDR2 SMNVEV (reference sequence). The CDR3 has 14 residues. In DNA form, the CDR3 reads TGTGCCAGCAGTTTAGCCAGGGGGGTCGGGGAGCTGTTTTTT. Amino acid sequence: CASSLARGVGELFF.

This chain links TRBV5-5 with TRBJ1-1; TRBD1 might be the D (6 bases). Germline CDR1 is SGHKS and CDR2 is YYEKEE (reference sequence). The CDR3 length is 13 residues. The V end lost 7 bases, the J end lost 0 bases, and 10 bases lay between the germline ends. CDR3 amino acids: CASGQKMNTEAFF. In nucleotides, the CDR3 is TGTGCCAGCGGACAGAAGATGAACACTGAAGCTTTCTTT.

V and J are TRBV7-8 and TRBJ2-7; D remains ambiguous. Per germline, CDR1 SGHVS and CDR2 FQNEAQ. V shed 2 bases and J shed 7 bases, with 9 bases lying between them. The CDR3 sequence is 12 residues long. The CDR3 region is CASSLTLREQYF. In DNA form, the CDR3 reads TGTGCCAGCAGCTTAACCTTACGGGAGCAGTACTTC.

This clone has only one observation. This chain joins TRBV5-1 and TRBJ1-5; the D gene is possibly TRBD1 (6 bases). With 4 bases removed from V and 6 bases from J, the gap between germline ends came to 14 bases. The CDR3 is 14 amino acids. Germline CDR1 reads SGHRS; CDR2 reads YFSETQ. The chain's CDR3 is CASSPGRGAQPQHF. The CDR3 region has the DNA TGCGCCAGCAGCCCCGGACGGGGGGCTCAGCCCCAGCATTTT.

This clone was observed a few times. V and J are TRBV7-2 and TRBJ1-5; TRBD1 matches 8 bases. The CDR3 runs to 15 residues. V lost 5 bases and J lost 2; bases outside the gene matches: 5. Germline CDR1 is SGHTA and CDR2 is FQGNSA. For the CDR3, the DNA is TGTGCCAGCAGCCCCCAGGGGGCAGGCAATCAGCCCCAGCATTTT. Amino acids: CASSPQGAGNQPQHF.

The chain is built from TRBV12-3 or TRBV12-4 and TRBJ1-2, with 7 bases matching TRBD1. CDR3 length: 11 amino acids. Unmatched junction bases numbered 0, after V lost 6 bases and J lost 5 bases. The CDR3, as DNA: TGTGCCAGCAGGGGACAGTATGGCTACACCTTC. Translating gives CASRGQYGYTF.

The genes are TRBV7-4 and TRBJ2-7; the match to TRBD1 covers 8 bases. The junction had 3 bases not matched to a gene; V was cut back by 5 bases and J by 6 bases. Germline V lookup: CDR1 SGHVT, CDR2 SQSDAQ. The CDR3 runs to 12 residues. The CDR3 region is CASSLTGGEQYF. The CDR3 DNA reads as TGTGCCAGCAGCCTCACAGGGGGCGAGCAGTACTTC.

This chain uses TRBV6-2 or TRBV6-3 with TRBJ2-7; 8 bases agree with TRBD1. This CDR3 contains 18 residues. With 2 bases clipped from V and 2 bases from J, the junction kept 14 bases outside the gene matches. Germline CDR1 is MNHEY and CDR2 is SVGEGT. For the CDR3, the DNA is TGTGCCAGCAGTTACCCCGACAGGGGCCATAGTCGACCCTACGAGCAGTACTTC. This encodes CASSYPDRGHSRPYEQYF.

This sequence joins TRBV10-3 and TRBJ1-2, with D unclear. Germline values: CDR1 ENHRY, CDR2 SYGVKD. V shed 1 base and J shed 8 bases, with 8 bases lying between them. CDR3 size: 12 residues. Written as DNA, the CDR3 is TGTGCCATCAGTGAGTTCGGGTGGGGCTACACCTTC. Its translation: CAISEFGWGYTF.

V is TRBV6-5 and J is TRBJ1-1, with 10 positions matching TRBD1. CDR1 and CDR2 (germline): MNHEY, SVGAGI. The trim removed 6 bases at V and 4 bases at J, leaving 8 bases unmatched. The CDR3 runs 15 residues. CDR3 sequence: CASRYDRGQGTEAFF. The CDR3 DNA sequence: TGTGCCAGCAGATACGACAGGGGGCAAGGCACTGAAGCTTTCTTT.

The chain uses TRBV6-5 and TRBJ2-3; 11 bases are a match to TRBD2. The CDR3 loop spans 16 amino acids. With 1 base clipped from V and 2 bases from J, the junction kept 2 bases outside the gene matches. Germline CDR1 reads MNHEY; CDR2 reads SVGAGI. The CDR3 reads CASSYLGLADTDTQYF. The CDR3 DNA is TGTGCCAGCAGTTACTTGGGACTAGCGGACACAGATACGCAGTATTTT.

V gene TRBV12-3 or TRBV12-4 combines with J gene TRBJ1-4; D uncertain. This CDR3 has 11 amino acids. V was cut by 3 bases and J by 6 bases, with 2 bases left in between. The CDR3 region is CASSFYEKLFF. The CDR3 DNA reads TGTGCCAGCAGTTTCTATGAAAAACTGTTTTTT.

CDR3 nucleotide sequence: TGTGCCAGTAGTACAGGACTAAACTATGGCTACACCTTC. The encoded protein is CASSTGLNYGYTF. This chain links TRBV19 with TRBJ1-2; the D is unclear. Germline CDR1 reads LNHDA; CDR2 reads SQIVND (reference sequence). There are 13 residues in the CDR3. V lost 4 bases and J 2 bases, leaving 8 bases between the germline ends.

This clone was seen a single time. The chain couples TRBV13 to TRBJ1-1, with D perhaps TRBD1 (5 bases). The germline V and J ends were trimmed by 6 bases and 0 bases, with 8 bases remaining between them. CDR1 is PRHDT and CDR2 is FYEKMQ in the germline V gene (reference sequence). This CDR3 comprises 13 residues. The CDR3 DNA sequence: TGTGCCAGCAGGGCAGGGATGAACACTGAAGCTTTCTTT. Translating it yields CASRAGMNTEAFF.

The rearrangement joins TRBV15 to TRBJ2-5; no reliable D call. The CDR3 has 14 residues. V was trimmed by 1 base and J by 2 bases, leaving 8 bases between them. Germline V gene data show CDR1 as LNHNV and CDR2 as YYDKDF (reference sequence). The CDR3: CATSRGEIQETQYF. DNA of the CDR3: TGTGCCACCAGCAGAGGAGAAATTCAAGAGACCCAGTACTTC.

This sequence joins TRBV11-2 and TRBJ2-5; D call uncertain. The CDR3 has 13 residues. Germline V gene sequence: CDR1 SGHAT, CDR2 FQNNGV. The germline V and J ends were trimmed by 3 bases and 1 base, with 6 bases remaining between them. CDR3 DNA: TGTGCCAGCAGCTTTGGCAGCCAAGAGACCCAGTACTTC. Its protein is CASSFGSQETQYF.

The chain joins TRBV5-6 to TRBJ1-2; no clear D. The CDR3 is made up of 17 amino acids. The germline V gene has CDR1 SGHDT and CDR2 YYEEEE. Trimming pared 1 base from V and 5 bases from J, leaving 21 bases between. The CDR3 here is CASSLQSANPHYYGYTF. The DNA of the CDR3 is TGTGCCAGCAGCTTGCAGTCCGCCAACCCGCACTATTATGGCTACACCTTC.

V gene TRBV12-5 combines with J gene TRBJ1-2; D unresolved. V was pared by 3 bases and J by 5 bases, with 16 bases between. CDR1 LGHNT and CDR2 FRNRAP come from the germline V gene. The CDR3 has 15 residues. The CDR3 DNA follows: TGTGCTAGTGGTTTCCTAACAACAGTTGTTTATGGCTACACCTTC. Amino acid sequence: CASGFLTTVVYGYTF.

V usage is TRBV6-4 and J usage is TRBJ2-7, with D possibly being TRBD1 (5 bases). The CDR3 extends over 14 amino acids. CDR1 is MRHNA, CDR2 SNTAGT, per germline. V gave up 4 bases and J gave up 3 bases, with 13 bases separating them. The CDR3 DNA is TGTGCCAGCAGTGCGGACATTGGCAGCTACGAGCAGTACTTC. It encodes CASSADIGSYEQYF.

As for this clone: A junction end diverges from the germline sequence, so it may reflect a read error. The chain joins TRBV7-7 to TRBJ2-4; the match to TRBD1 covers 8 bases. The germline V gene encodes CDR1 SSHAT and CDR2 FNYEAQ (reference sequence). The CDR3 contains 13 residues. CDR3 sequence: CASSKDREDIQYF. In nucleotides, the CDR3 is TGTGCTAGCAGCAAGGACAGGGAAGACATTCAGTACTTC.

The gene calls are TRBV19 and TRBJ1-5; D uncertain. Deletions cut 4 bases from V and 5 bases from J, with 9 bases between. The germline gives CDR1 LNHDA, CDR2 SQIVND (reference sequence). This CDR3 has 13 amino acids. The CDR3 region is CASSTSVDQPQHF. CDR3 nucleotide sequence: TGTGCCAGTAGTACTAGTGTGGATCAGCCCCAGCATTTT.